This TCR beta chain was documented in a study of T-cell reconstitution after alpha-beta-depleted transplantation in children (TCRdb year 2016). Regarding the research as a whole: Using TCR repertoire profiling, the study followed T-cell immune reconstitution in a quantitative way in children after TCRalphabeta/CD19-depleted allogeneic hematopoietic cell transplantation.

The library was built by means of PCR. The reads were generated on an Illumina HiSeq 2500. To normalize quantification of the TCRbeta repertoire, the TCR libraries were built with molecular barcoding that relied on unique molecular identifiers. TCRdb trimmed the raw reads at Q25, called clones with MiXCR and kept productive beta chains. Each entry is one CDR3 protein sequence, shown with its most common DNA and genes. This sample holds about a million distinct CDR3 sequences; about 26% were observed only once. Jointly, the top ten make up around 30% of the sample. Study-level results and caveats: In some patients, high TCRbeta diversity at day 60 was attributed to recipient T cells and intrathymic progenitors that had survived conditioning. The apparently early recovery of alphabetaT-cell counts about two months after transplant reportedly depended on only several hundred rapidly expanded clones that came from non-depleted graft cells. Hyperexpanded clone frequencies declined over subsequent months; after one year, T-cell counts and TCRbeta diversity were mostly attributed to newly produced T cells.

What this sample's treatment or condition label stands for: allogeneic hematopoietic cell transplantation with graft depleted of TCRalphabeta T cells and CD19 B cells. TCRalphabeta/CD19-depleted allogeneic hematopoietic cell grafts were given to the transplant recipients, all of whom were children. The germline ends are 15 bases apart after V is trimmed by 2 bases and J by 3 bases. The CDR3, cysteine through phenylalanine, is 17 amino acids long. Of all the DNA, just the CDR3 is kept, 51 bases in frame from base 1. Reading the germline V gene gives CDR1 KGHDR and CDR2 SFDVKD. Remarks on this clonotype: The antigen it binds to is not known. No much larger clone is present one base from it, and per-base qualities are unavailable.

The sample in question was PBMCs, mostly from graft donor cells, obtained 360 days after TCRalphabeta/CD19-depleted stem cell transplant. The sequence derives from a boy under two years old who had a stem cell transplant for SCID, so the T cells may come from the graft donor. The chain is made from TRBV24-1 and TRBJ2-2; the D gene is tentatively TRBD1 or TRBD2, each matching 6 bases. The DNA is as follows: TGTGCCACCAGTGATTCTTCCGGGGGCCTCTACACCGGGGAGCTGTTTTTT. This yields the protein CATSDSSGGLYTGELFF.